These T cell receptor beta chains were read from a single sample in a study of identical twins. Using its own MiXCR run on the 5' RACE reads, TCRdb lists one record per CDR3 protein. The data hold 450,000 or so distinct CDR3 sequences, with 12% to 15% observed a single time. The data were also submitted as part of a second study, on yellow fever vaccine responses in identical twins.

The sequenced sample was CD4+ T cells sorted from blood. These receptor sequences come from a woman aged 18 to 35 in good health. Both conserved end residues are part of each CDR3. Fields, in order: V gene, CDR3 length, D gene, clone size, J gene, CDR3 DNA, CDR3 protein. A D gene is named only where the DNA matches it firmly. A row's size may be missing; if present it is once, few, many or a size class.

V: TRBV12-3/TRBV12-4; length: 14; D: NA; size: NA; J: TRBJ2-7; DNA: TGTGCCAGCAGCCCCCAATCCGGGGGTTACGAGCAGTACTTC; CDR3: CASSPQSGGYEQYF
V: TRBV7-2; length: 16; D: TRBD2; size: few; J: TRBJ2-3; DNA: TGTGCCAGCAGCTTTAACAGCGGGGGGGCCGTGGATACGCAGTATTTT; CDR3: CASSFNSGGAVDTQYF
V: TRBV29-1; length: 16; D: NA; size: many; J: TRBJ1-1; DNA: TGCAGCGTTGTTAGCCCCGGGACGTACATGAACACTGAAGCTTTCTTT; CDR3: CSVVSPGTYMNTEAFF
V: TRBV12-3/TRBV12-4; length: 15; D: NA; size: few; J: TRBJ2-7; DNA: TGTGCCAGCAGTTTCGGGCAGGGAAGGTTGGAAGAGCAGTACTTC; CDR3: CASSFGQGRLEEQYF
V: TRBV5-1; length: 15; D: TRBD1; size: NA; J: TRBJ2-7; DNA: TGCGCCAGCAGCTTCGTCGACAGGGCGCCCTACGAGCAGTACTTC; CDR3: CASSFVDRAPYEQYF
V: TRBV4-1; length: 17; D: NA; size: NA; J: TRBJ2-5; DNA: TGCGCCAGCAGCCAGGGTTTAAAGGGAGGAGGGGGAGAGACCCAGTACTTC; CDR3: CASSQGLKGGGGETQYF
V: TRBV9; length: 13; D: NA; size: many; J: TRBJ2-7; DNA: TGTGCCAGCAGCGTAGGACGCACCTACGAGCAGTACTTC; CDR3: CASSVGRTYEQYF
V: TRBV21-1; length: 14; D: NA; size: NA; J: TRBJ2-7; DNA: TGTGCCAGCAGCCGGACAGGGAGTAACAACGAGCAGTACTTC; CDR3: CASSRTGSNNEQYF
V: TRBV11-2; length: 13; D: NA; size: NA; J: TRBJ2-7; DNA: TGTGCCAGCAGCTTAGGAGGGGACGCCGAGCAGTACTTC; CDR3: CASSLGGDAEQYF
V: TRBV28; length: 12; D: NA; size: NA; J: TRBJ1-3; DNA: TGTGCCAGCAGTCAGAGACAAGACCTCGGCTATTTT; CDR3: CASSQRQDLGYF
V: TRBV5-1; length: 15; D: TRBD2; size: many; J: TRBJ2-3; DNA: TGCGCCAGCAGCTTAGGGGACTACAACACAGATACGCAGTATTTT; CDR3: CASSLGDYNTDTQYF
V: TRBV7-6; length: 13; D: NA; size: NA; J: TRBJ2-7; DNA: TGTGCCAGCAGCTTAGCAGAGACGGAGTCGCAAAACTTC; CDR3: CASSLAETESQNF
V: TRBV7-2; length: 14; D: NA; size: many; J: TRBJ1-2; DNA: TGTGCCAGCAGCTTAGACCCTTCGTCGAGGGGCTACACCTTC; CDR3: CASSLDPSSRGYTF
V: TRBV7-2; length: 13; D: NA; size: many; J: TRBJ2-2; DNA: TGTGCCAGCAGCATCTACAACACCGGGGAGCTGTTTTTT; CDR3: CASSIYNTGELFF
V: TRBV18; length: 17; D: TRBD1; size: once; J: TRBJ1-6; DNA: TGTGCCAGCTCACCAGAAAGGCAGGGGGTGAAGAATTCACCCCTCCACTTT; CDR3: CASSPERQGVKNSPLHF
V: TRBV5-6; length: 18; D: TRBD2; size: many; J: TRBJ2-1; DNA: TGTGCCAGCAGCTTGGTTGCTAGCGGGAGTGTTATCAGCAATGAGCAGTTCTTC; CDR3: CASSLVASGSVISNEQFF
V: TRBV20-1; length: 14; D: NA; size: NA; J: TRBJ2-2; DNA: TGCAGTGCTAACGGACCATCAGGCCACGGGGAGCTGTTTTTT; CDR3: CSANGPSGHGELFF
V: TRBV20-1; length: 13; D: NA; size: NA; J: TRBJ1-1; DNA: TGCAGTGCGGAAAGACAGAGGAACACTGAAGCTTTCTTT; CDR3: CSAERQRNTEAFF
V: TRBV30; length: 13; D: TRBD1; size: NA; J: TRBJ1-5; DNA: TGTGCCTGGAACGAACAGGGGTATCAGCCCCAGCATTTT; CDR3: CAWNEQGYQPQHF
V: TRBV29-1; length: 13; D: NA; size: NA; J: TRBJ1-2; DNA: TGCAGCGTTGACCCAGGGACCAACTATGGCTACACCTTC; CDR3: CSVDPGTNYGYTF